Sequencing of this TCR beta chain was carried out in a study of blood T cell repertoires in COVID-19. Study-level information: The study drew acute and convalescent COVID-19 samples from the United States, Italy and Spain. From T cells, B-cell-depleted T cells, or PBMCs came the material, which was cDNA or gDNA.

V lost 7 bases and J lost 1, with 11 bases in between. Germline V gene sequence: CDR1 MRHNA, CDR2 SNTAGT. The CDR3 extends over 14 amino acids. The protocol was immunoSEQ multiplex PCR, while the TCRdb copy is restricted to in-frame clones and leaves out a portion. The table shows approximately 300,000 clones, with more than 85% occurring only once. This sequence was found in a woman aged 25 to 39 who had recovered from COVID-19. The specimen was PBMCs or T cells enriched from blood (not recorded which). This chain connects TRBV6-4 to TRBJ1-5; perhaps TRBD1 as D (6 bases). In DNA, the CDR3 is TGTGCCAGCAATAGAACAGGGAGCAATCAGCCCCAGCATTTT. Its translation is CASNRTGSNQPQHF.